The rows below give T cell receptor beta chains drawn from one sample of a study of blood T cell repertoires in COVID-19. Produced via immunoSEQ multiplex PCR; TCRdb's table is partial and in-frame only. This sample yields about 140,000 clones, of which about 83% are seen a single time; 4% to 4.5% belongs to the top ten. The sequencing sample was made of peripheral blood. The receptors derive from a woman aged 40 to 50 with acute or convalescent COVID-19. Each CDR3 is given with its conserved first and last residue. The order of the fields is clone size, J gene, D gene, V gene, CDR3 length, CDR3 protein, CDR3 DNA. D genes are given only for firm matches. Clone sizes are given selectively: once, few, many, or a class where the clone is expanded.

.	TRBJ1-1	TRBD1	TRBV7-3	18	CASSLRGQGSGMNTEAFF	TGTGCCAGCAGCTTAAGGGGACAGGGCAGCGGGATGAACACTGAAGCTTTCTTT
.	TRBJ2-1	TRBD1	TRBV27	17	CVTTGTGSLFSYNEQFF	TGTGTTACCACCGGGACAGGGTCTTTGTTCTCCTACAATGAGCAGTTCTTC
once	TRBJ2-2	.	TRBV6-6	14	CASSGGYNTGELFF	TGTGCCAGCAGTGGAGGGTACAACACCGGGGAGCTGTTTTTT
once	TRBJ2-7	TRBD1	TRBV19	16	CASSIGGTGGLYEQYF	TGTGCCAGTAGTATAGGCGGGACAGGGGGCCTCTACGAGCAGTACTTC
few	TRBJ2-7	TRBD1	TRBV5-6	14	CASSGDSGSYEQYF	TGTGCCAGCAGCGGGGACAGTGGATCCTACGAGCAGTACTTC
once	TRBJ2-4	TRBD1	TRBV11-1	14	CASSDRDRGNIQYF	TGTGCCAGCAGCGACCGGGACAGGGGCAACATTCAGTACTTC
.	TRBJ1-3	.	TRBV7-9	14	CASSLVMAGNTIYF	TGTGCCAGCAGCTTGGTCATGGCCGGAAACACCATATATTTT
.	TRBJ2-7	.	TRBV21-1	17	CASSFWTGGVGGHEQYF	TGTGCCAGCAGCTTTTGGACAGGGGGCGTCGGAGGTCACGAGCAGTACTTC
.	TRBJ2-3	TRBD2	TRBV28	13	CASNGGSTDTQYF	TGTGCCAGCAACGGGGGGAGCACAGATACGCAGTATTTT
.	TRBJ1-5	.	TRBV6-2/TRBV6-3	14	CASSETVVGQPQHF	TGTGCCAGCAGCGAGACAGTGGTAGGTCAGCCCCAGCATTTT
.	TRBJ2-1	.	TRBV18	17	CASSPSLRQVSYNEQFF	TGTGCCAGCTCACCATCGCTCAGACAGGTGTCCTACAATGAGCAGTTCTTC
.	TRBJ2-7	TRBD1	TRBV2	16	CASSGQGRSGLLEQYF	TGTGCCAGCAGTGGACAGGGGAGGAGTGGACTGCTCGAGCAGTACTTC
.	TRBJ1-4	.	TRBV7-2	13	CASSLWADEKLFF	TGTGCCAGCAGCTTATGGGCAGATGAAAAACTGTTTTTT
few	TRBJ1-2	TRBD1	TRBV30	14	CACPPRQGRNGYTF	TGTGCCTGCCCGCCCCGACAGGGCAGGAATGGCTACACCTTC
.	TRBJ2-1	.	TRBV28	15	CATDVRGARFNEQFF	TGTGCCACCGACGTTCGGGGGGCGCGGTTCAATGAGCAGTTCTTC
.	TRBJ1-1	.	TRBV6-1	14	CASSDKHLNTEAFF	TGTGCCAGCAGTGATAAACACCTGAACACTGAAGCTTTCTTT
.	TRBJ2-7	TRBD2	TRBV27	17	CASSLAGTSDGSYEQYF	TGTGCCAGCAGCTTGGCCGGGACTAGCGATGGGAGCTACGAGCAGTACTTC
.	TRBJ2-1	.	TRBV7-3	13	CASSSDRYNEQFF	TGTGCCAGCAGCTCCGACAGGTACAATGAGCAGTTCTTC
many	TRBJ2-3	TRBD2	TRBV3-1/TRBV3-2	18	CASSSTSGGPTSTDTQYF	TGTGCCAGCAGCTCCACTAGCGGGGGGCCTACTAGCACAGATACGCAGTATTTT
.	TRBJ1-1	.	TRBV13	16	CASSLGQVSSSTEAFF	TGTGCCAGCAGCTTAGGCCAGGTCTCCAGCAGCACTGAAGCTTTCTTT
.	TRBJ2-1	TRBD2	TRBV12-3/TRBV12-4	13	CASTLRGGNEQFF	TGTGCCAGCACCCTCCGCGGGGGCAATGAGCAGTTCTTC
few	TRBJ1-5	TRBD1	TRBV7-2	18	CASSSGTGTVRFHQPQHF	TGTGCCAGCAGCTCCGGGACAGGAACCGTCCGGTTTCATCAGCCCCAGCATTTT
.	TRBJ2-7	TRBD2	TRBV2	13	CASSESGRDEQYF	TGTGCCAGCAGTGAGTCCGGGAGGGACGAGCAGTACTTC
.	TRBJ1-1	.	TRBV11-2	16	CASSLDGLMMNTEAFF	TGTGCCAGCAGCTTAGATGGGCTAATGATGAACACTGAAGCTTTCTTT
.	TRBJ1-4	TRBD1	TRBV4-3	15	CASSHRQGLNEKLFF	TGCGCCAGCAGCCACAGACAGGGTCTTAATGAAAAACTGTTTTTT
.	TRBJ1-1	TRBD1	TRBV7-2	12	CASSLTGSEAFF	TGTGCCAGCAGCTTGACAGGGTCTGAAGCTTTCTTT
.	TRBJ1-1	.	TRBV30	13	CAWNRQLNTEAFF	TGTGCCTGGAATAGACAATTGAACACTGAAGCTTTCTTT
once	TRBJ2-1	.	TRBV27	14	CASSPRTRVNEQFF	TGTGCCAGCAGTCCCCGGACCAGGGTCAATGAGCAGTTCTTC
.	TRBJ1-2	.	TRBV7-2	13	CASSPTTGSGYTF	TGTGCCAGCAGCCCGACGACAGGTTCTGGCTACACCTTC
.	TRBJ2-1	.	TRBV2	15	CASRVSGSPLSEQFF	TGTGCCAGCAGGGTGTCAGGTTCCCCACTTTCTGAGCAGTTCTTC
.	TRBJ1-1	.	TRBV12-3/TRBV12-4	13	CASSLSANTEAFF	TGTGCCAGCAGTTTAAGCGCGAACACTGAAGCTTTCTTT
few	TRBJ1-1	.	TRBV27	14	CASSYGGRSTEAFF	TGTGCCAGCAGTTACGGGGGTCGGAGCACTGAAGCTTTCTTT
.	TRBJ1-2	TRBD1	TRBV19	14	CASSSRQGLTGYTF	TGTGCCAGTAGTTCCCGACAGGGTTTAACGGGCTACACCTTC
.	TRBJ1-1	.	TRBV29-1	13	CSVVLQGGTEAFF	TGCAGCGTTGTGTTACAGGGCGGCACTGAAGCTTTCTTT
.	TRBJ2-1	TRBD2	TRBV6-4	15	CASSSLAGGINEQFF	TGTGCCAGCAGCTCACTAGCGGGAGGTATAAATGAGCAGTTCTTC
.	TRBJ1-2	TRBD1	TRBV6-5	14	CASSYGTGGYGYTF	TGTGCCAGCAGTTACGGGACAGGGGGGTATGGCTACACCTTC
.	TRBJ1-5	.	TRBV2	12	CASSVVQTDVWF	TGTGCCAGCAGTGTAGTCCAAACAGACGTGTGGTTT
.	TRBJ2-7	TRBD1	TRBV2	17	CASIPWGQGSKGYEQYF	TGTGCCAGCATCCCTTGGGGACAGGGTTCCAAAGGTTACGAGCAGTACTTC
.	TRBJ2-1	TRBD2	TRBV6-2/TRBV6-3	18	CASSYLASSGGVYNEQFF	TGTGCCAGCAGTTACTTGGCGTCTAGCGGGGGGGTCTACAATGAGCAGTTCTTC
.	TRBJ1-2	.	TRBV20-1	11	CSASSGEGYTF	TGCAGTGCTAGCAGCGGAGAGGGCTACACCTTC
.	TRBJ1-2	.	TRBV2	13	CASSEELFYGYTF	TGTGCCAGCAGTGAGGAGCTTTTCTATGGCTACACCTTC
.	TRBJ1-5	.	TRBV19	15	CASSIGSGSNQPQHF	TGTGCCAGTAGTATTGGTTCAGGTAGCAATCAGCCCCAGCATTTT
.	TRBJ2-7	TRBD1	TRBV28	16	CASRRPSGTGYHEQYF	TGTGCCAGCAGGCGTCCATCCGGGACAGGTTACCACGAGCAGTACTTC
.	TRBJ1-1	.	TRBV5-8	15	CASSLEGGLNTEAFF	TGTGCCAGCAGCTTGGAGGGGGGGTTGAACACTGAAGCTTTCTTT
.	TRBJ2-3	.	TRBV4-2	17	CASSQEFTPSLGDTQYF	TGTGCCAGCAGCCAAGAATTTACACCAAGTCTTGGAGATACGCAGTATTTT
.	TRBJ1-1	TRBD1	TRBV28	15	CASSLQGAHNTEAFF	TGTGCCAGCAGTTTGCAGGGGGCACATAACACTGAAGCTTTCTTT
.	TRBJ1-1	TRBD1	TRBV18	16	CASSPNTRTGNTEAFF	TGTGCCAGCTCACCGAATACTCGGACAGGGAACACTGAAGCTTTCTTT
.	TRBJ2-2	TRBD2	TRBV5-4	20	CASSSPPSGGPFANTGELFF	TGTGCCAGCAGCTCCCCCCCTAGCGGGGGGCCCTTCGCGAACACCGGGGAGCTGTTTTTT